Below, 23 T cell receptor beta chains from the same sample are listed, as sequenced in a study of CD8+ T cells in alopecia areata listed by TCRdb under 2018. The method behind the library was the immunoSEQ multiplex PCR assay. RNA was extracted from all samples and reverse transcribed into cDNA as template for TCR sequencing. In TCRdb, the immuneACCESS table is reduced to in-frame sequences with V and J assigned. These tables do not hold every clone; where another copy was compared, an unresolved V gene accounts for under half, and the others remain unexplained. Present in this sample are about 99,000 clones, approximately 58% of which were seen just once. Jointly, the top ten make up about 8.8% of the sample. Sequencing input: CD4+ T cells sorted from blood. Receptors were obtained from a human donor in good health.

This clone was picked up a small number of times. The V call is TRBV29-1, the J call TRBJ1-1; D ambiguous. The germline CDR1 and CDR2 sequences are SQVTM and ANQGSEA. This CDR3 is 12 amino acids long. V was shortened by 6 bases and J by 0 bases, with 8 bases between the two germline ends. The CDR3 here is CSVTGLNTEAFF. CDR3 bases: TGCAGCGTCACGGGATTGAACACTGAAGCTTTCTTT.

This clone was counted only a few times. CDR3 region: CASSLWGSGGNTIYF. The CDR3 DNA reads as TGTGCCAGCAGCTTATGGGGGTCCGGGGGCAACACCATATATTTT. The V and J genes are TRBV11-2 and TRBJ1-3; possibly TRBD1 for D (6 bases). Germline loops: CDR1 SGHAT, CDR2 FQNNGV. V lost 2 bases, J lost 7 bases, and 15 bases lay in between. This CDR3 contains 15 residues.

The sample holds a few counts of this clone. The chain couples TRBV29-1 to TRBJ2-1; D is perhaps TRBD2 (6 bases). CDR1 and CDR2 (germline): SQVTM, ANQGSEA. V lost 7 bases and J 3 bases, leaving 16 bases between the germline ends. The CDR3 length is 14 residues. Here the CDR3 DNA reads TGCAGCGGGAAATGGGCGGGGTACTACAATGAGCAGTTCTTC. Translating gives CSGKWAGYYNEQFF.

The CDR3 reads CASSQGQGANGANVLTF. The CDR3 bases are TGCGCCAGCAGCCAAGGACAGGGGGCTAATGGGGCCAACGTCCTGACTTTC. V and J are TRBV5-1 and TRBJ2-6; 11 positions match TRBD1. CDR1 is SGHRS, CDR2 YFSETQ, per germline. The CDR3 totals 17 residues. The J segment lost 3 bases and the V segment lost 4 bases, leaving 6 bases of the junction unmatched.

The rearrangement uses TRBV6-5 and TRBJ1-2, with a possible D match to TRBD1 (6 bases). With 4 bases removed from V and 6 bases from J, the gap between germline ends came to 15 bases. The CDR3 sequence is 14 residues long. Germline V gene sequence: CDR1 MNHEY, CDR2 SVGAGI. For the CDR3, the DNA is TGTGCCAGCAGTTGGACAGTCGACCGAAATGGCTACACCTTC. The encoded protein is CASSWTVDRNGYTF.

This clone was found a few times. The gene calls are TRBV5-4 and TRBJ2-5; 7 positions match TRBD2. V trimming: 3 bases; J trimming: 5 bases; junction bases outside the gene matches: 10. The length of the CDR3 is 15 residues. The germline CDR1 and CDR2 sequences are SGHNT and YYREEE (reference sequence). In DNA form, the CDR3 reads TGTGCCAGCAGCTCGACTAGCCAAAGTAGTGAGACCCAGTACTTC. This gives the protein CASSSTSQSSETQYF.

The sample holds one count of this clone. This chain joins TRBV6-1 and TRBJ1-2, with 7 bases aligning to TRBD1. This CDR3 contains 12 residues. The junction had 2 bases not matched to a gene; V was cut back by 6 bases and J by 4 bases. CDR1 and CDR2 from the germline V gene are MNHNS and SASEGT. The CDR3 coding sequence is TGTGCCAGCAGGCGGGACAGCTATGGCTACACCTTC. Translating it yields CASRRDSYGYTF.

The chain links TRBV5-4 to TRBJ2-7; a possible D gene is TRBD1 (5 bases). The CDR3 covers 14 residues. Trimming pared 1 base from V and 6 bases from J, leaving 14 bases between. Germline V lookup: CDR1 SGHNT, CDR2 YYREEE (reference sequence). In DNA, the CDR3 is TGTGCCAGCAGCTTGTTCGGTGGGGCCACCGAGCAGTACTTC. This sequence encodes CASSLFGGATEQYF.

The chain uses TRBV7-9 and TRBJ1-5, with 7 nucleotides matching TRBD1. This CDR3 has 13 amino acids. Unmatched junction bases numbered 7, after V lost 7 bases and J lost 7 bases. Germline-derived CDR1 and CDR2 are SEHNR and FQNEAQ (reference sequence). CDR3 in amino acids: CASTTGARQPQHF. The CDR3 DNA reads TGTGCCAGCACCACAGGGGCGCGGCAGCCCCAGCATTTT.

This chain uses TRBV25-1 with TRBJ2-3; perhaps D is TRBD1 or TRBD2 (6 bases each). This CDR3 is built from 17 residues. The germline V and J ends were trimmed by 4 bases and 6 bases, with 23 bases remaining between them. CDR1 is MGHDK, CDR2 SYGVNS, per germline. The CDR3 loop reads CASSALSGTPRGDTQYF. The CDR3 bases are TGTGCCAGCAGTGCCCTTTCCGGGACACCCCGGGGGGATACGCAGTATTTT.

The chain uses TRBV29-1 and TRBJ1-4; TRBD1 matches at 11 bases. Unmatched junction bases numbered 6, after V lost 6 bases and J lost 9 bases. Germline V gene data show CDR1 as SQVTM and CDR2 as ANQGSEA. The CDR3 is 13 amino acids. The DNA of the CDR3 is TGCAGCGTAGGGACAGGGGGGCACAAAAAACTGTTTTTT. It encodes CSVGTGGHKKLFF.

This clone was observed many times. This chain uses TRBV27 with TRBJ2-1; 9 positions agree with TRBD1. CDR1 and CDR2 (germline): MNHEY, SMNVEV (reference sequence). Trimming cost V 4 bases and J 2 bases; bases outside gene matches: 3. This CDR3 contains 15 residues. CDR3 DNA: TGTGCCAGCAGTTACGGACAGGGGCCCTACAATGAGCAGTTCTTC. Its protein product is CASSYGQGPYNEQFF.

The V and J genes are TRBV2 and TRBJ2-1; 10 positions match TRBD1. The CDR3 has 13 amino acids. In germline, CDR1 is SNHLY, CDR2 FYNNEI. V gave up 7 bases and J gave up 9 bases; unmatched junction bases: 6. The CDR3 bases are TGTGCCAGCACCGGACAGGGGGATAGTGAGCAGTTCTTC. Translation: CASTGQGDSEQFF.

The chain carries TRBV29-1 and TRBJ1-5; a weak D match, TRBD1 (6 bases). The CDR3 has 13 amino acids. Germline V gene sequence: CDR1 SQVTM, CDR2 ANQGSEA. Between the trimmed V and J ends, which lost 4 bases and 5 bases, there was a span of 12 bases. Here the CDR3 reads CSVVTGPDQPQHF. The CDR3, as DNA: TGCAGCGTTGTAACAGGGCCTGATCAGCCCCAGCATTTT.

This chain joins TRBV11-2 and TRBJ1-4, with D possibly TRBD1 on 5 matching bases. The V gene lost 6 bases and the J gene lost 0 bases, with 20 bases spanning the gap. The CDR3 totals 18 residues. CDR1 SGHAT and CDR2 FQNNGV come from the germline V gene. CDR3 nucleotide sequence: TGTGCCAGCAGTCCACAACAGGCATCCGGCTCAACTAATGAAAAACTGTTTTTT. The encoded protein is CASSPQQASGSTNEKLFF.

This clone appeared a single time. This chain connects TRBV9 to TRBJ2-7, with 7 bases matching TRBD2. The CDR3 runs to 15 residues. CDR1 and CDR2 from the germline V gene are SGDLS and YYNGEE. With 0 bases clipped from V and 4 bases from J, the junction kept 7 bases outside the gene matches. The CDR3 DNA is TGTGCCAGCAGCGTAGCCAGCGGGAACCTATACGAGCAGTACTTC. The encoded protein is CASSVASGNLYEQYF.

The V and J genes are TRBV4-2 and TRBJ1-2; TRBD1 agrees at 11 bases. J gave up 4 bases and V 0 bases, and 4 bases lay outside the gene matches. The CDR3 loop spans 16 amino acids. Germline-derived CDR1 and CDR2 are LGHNA and YNFKEQ. CDR3 nucleotides: TGTGCCAGCAGCCAAGATACCGGGACAGGGGGCTATGGCTACACCTTC. Amino acid sequence: CASSQDTGTGGYGYTF.

There are a few counts of this clone. The V gene is TRBV29-1, the J gene TRBJ1-2; no definite D call. Trimming left V 4 bases short and J 14 bases short, with 11 bases between. Germline CDR1 and CDR2: SQVTM and ANQGSEA. The length of the CDR3 is 9 residues. In nucleotides, the CDR3 is TGCAGCGTTGCTGGGTCAATTACCTTC. This codes for CSVAGSITF.

The CDR3: CASSPQDRGSNQPQHF. CDR3 in DNA: TGCGCCAGCAGTCCCCAGGACAGGGGTAGCAATCAGCCCCAGCATTTT. The rearrangement links TRBV23-1 to TRBJ1-5; 9 positions match TRBD1. Being an ORF, TRBV23-1 has a function that is uncertain. This CDR3 has 16 residues. The junction had 4 bases not matched to a gene; V was cut back by 4 bases and J by 0 bases.

This clone has just a few counts. This chain uses TRBV25-1 with TRBJ2-5, with D perhaps TRBD1 (6 bases). V lost 3 bases, J lost 7 bases, and 15 bases lay in between. This CDR3 has 14 residues. Germline-derived CDR1 and CDR2 are MGHDK and SYGVNS. CDR3 loop: CASSDPGTWMTQYF. The CDR3 DNA follows: TGTGCCAGCAGTGACCCGGGGACATGGATGACCCAGTACTTC.

The CDR3 spells CAWITTGGGSPLHF. CDR3 coding DNA: TGTGCCTGGATCACAACAGGAGGAGGGTCACCCCTCCACTTT. The rearrangement uses TRBV30 and TRBJ1-6; maybe TRBD1 (5 bases). Per the germline V gene, CDR1 is GTSNPN and CDR2 is SVGIG (reference sequence). The V gene lost 4 bases and the J gene lost 10 bases, with 17 bases spanning the gap. There are 14 residues in the CDR3.

This clone turned up a few times. The J gene is TRBJ2-1, the V gene TRBV2; D remains unclear. The V gene lost 6 bases and the J gene lost 15 bases, with 12 bases spanning the gap. CDR1 is SNHLY, CDR2 FYNNEI, per germline. This CDR3 comprises 10 residues. The CDR3 reads CASRLNFPFF. The DNA of the CDR3 is TGTGCCAGCAGACTCAATTTTCCGTTCTTC. Full variable domain (remainder filled in from reference TRBV2 and TRBJ2-1): EPEVTQTPSHQVTQMGQEVILRCVPISNHLYFYWYRQILGQKVEFLVSFYNNEISEKSEIFDDQFSVERPDGSNFTLKIRSTKLEDSAMYFCASRLNFPFFGPGTRLTVL.

The rearrangement links TRBV7-3 to TRBJ2-3, with D unclear. CDR1 and CDR2 from the germline V gene are SGHTA and FQGTGA. The CDR3 spans 13 residues. V was clipped by 5 bases and J by 0 bases, with 6 bases between them. The DNA of the CDR3 is TGTGCCAGCAGCCCTACGAGCACAGATACGCAGTATTTT. This translates into CASSPTSTDTQYF. The complete variable domain, with remaining parts taken from reference TRBV7-3 and TRBJ2-3, reads GAGVSQTPSNKVTEKGKYVELRCDPISGHTALYWYRQSLGQGPEFLIYFQGTGAADDSGLPNDRFFAVRPEGSVSTLKIQRTERGDSAVYLCASSPTSTDTQYFGPGTRLTVL.